Listed below are T cell receptor beta chains from one sample, sequenced in a study of CD8 T cells in ankylosing spondylitis. Each CDR3 protein gets one entry after TCRdb re-called the 5' RACE reads with MiXCR. This table holds fewer than 400,000 distinct CDR3 sequences, 6.5% to 10% found once. The sequenced material came from blood, either unsorted or a sorted T cell fraction (not recorded which). Receptors were obtained from a male donor with ankylosing spondylitis. The CDR3 runs from the conserved cysteine through the conserved F or W. D genes are given only for firm matches. Expanded clones get a size class; other rows say once, few or many, or leave the size out.

clone size: many
CDR3 length: 18
D gene: NA
V gene: TRBV27
J gene: TRBJ2-7
CDR3 protein: CASRPRSLGMDWGREQYF
CDR3 DNA: TGTGCCAGCAGACCACGTAGTCTCGGTATGGACTGGGGACGCGAGCAGTACTTC

clone size: few
CDR3 length: 14
D gene: NA
V gene: TRBV5-4
J gene: TRBJ2-7
CDR3 protein: CASSLGVGDREQYF
CDR3 DNA: TGTGCCAGCAGCTTGGGGGTCGGGGACCGCGAGCAGTACTTC

clone size: few
CDR3 length: 14
D gene: TRBD1
V gene: TRBV27
J gene: TRBJ1-2
CDR3 protein: CASSYGTGNYGYTF
CDR3 DNA: TGTGCCAGCAGCTACGGGACAGGGAACTATGGCTACACCTTC

clone size: few
CDR3 length: 16
D gene: TRBD2
V gene: TRBV4-2
J gene: TRBJ2-3
CDR3 protein: CASSLSSGRAADTQYF
CDR3 DNA: TGTGCCAGCAGCCTTTCTAGCGGGAGGGCCGCAGATACGCAGTATTTT

clone size: NA
CDR3 length: 13
D gene: NA
V gene: TRBV27
J gene: TRBJ1-5
CDR3 protein: CASRQGSNQPQHF
CDR3 DNA: TGTGCCAGCAGACAGGGCAGCAATCAGCCCCAGCATTTT

clone size: few
CDR3 length: 18
D gene: NA
V gene: TRBV11-1
J gene: TRBJ2-4
CDR3 protein: CASSLGVFDGDSKNIQYF
CDR3 DNA: TGTGCCAGCAGCTTGGGGGTTTTTGATGGTGACTCCAAAAACATTCAGTACTTC

clone size: many
CDR3 length: 14
D gene: NA
V gene: TRBV5-1
J gene: TRBJ2-2
CDR3 protein: CASSSALATGELFF
CDR3 DNA: TGCGCCAGCAGCTCCGCGTTGGCCACCGGGGAGCTGTTTTTT

clone size: NA
CDR3 length: 12
D gene: NA
V gene: TRBV29-1
J gene: TRBJ2-7
CDR3 protein: CSVVGATNEQYF
CDR3 DNA: TGCAGCGTTGTGGGGGCCACCAACGAGCAGTACTTC

clone size: NA
CDR3 length: 15
D gene: TRBD2
V gene: TRBV7-2
J gene: TRBJ2-5
CDR3 protein: CASSSGRVSGETQYF
CDR3 DNA: TGTGCCAGCAGCTCGGGGAGGGTCTCGGGAGAGACCCAGTACTTC

clone size: NA
CDR3 length: 16
D gene: NA
V gene: TRBV25-1
J gene: TRBJ2-3
CDR3 protein: CASSERGPFGTDTQYF
CDR3 DNA: TGTGCCAGCAGTGAACGGGGGCCCTTTGGGACAGATACGCAGTATTTT

clone size: few
CDR3 length: 13
D gene: NA
V gene: TRBV29-1
J gene: TRBJ2-7
CDR3 protein: CSVGQGVPYEQYF
CDR3 DNA: TGCAGCGTTGGGCAGGGAGTACCCTACGAGCAGTACTTC

clone size: few
CDR3 length: 14
D gene: NA
V gene: TRBV24-1
J gene: TRBJ2-3
CDR3 protein: CATSISGEPDTQYF
CDR3 DNA: TGTGCCACCAGTATCTCGGGCGAACCAGATACGCAGTATTTT